The 21 T cell receptor beta chains given below trace back to one sample, sequenced in a study of Graves' ophthalmopathy and Graves' hyperthyroidism. RNA transcripts were the template, and TCR beta CDR3 regions were amplified from them. HTBI primers were employed in first-round RT-PCR, then a second-round multiplex PCR followed. TCRdb passed the multiplex PCR reads through MiXCR, listing each CDR3 protein once. The table records over a million distinct CDR3 sequences, roughly 35% of them present only once. Sequencing was done on a sample of peripheral blood or thyroid tissue (not recorded which). These receptors were obtained from an adult man with Graves' hyperthyroidism.

A note on this clonotype: Given the absence of the conserved phenylalanine or tryptophan at the CDR3 end, a read error is likely. The CDR3 here is CATKPNRDRGLQPQHL. The CDR3 DNA reads as TGTGCCACCAAGCCAAACCGGGACAGGGGGCTTCAGCCCCAGCATCTT. The V gene is TRBV15, the J gene TRBJ1-5, with 12 bases aligning to TRBD1. CDR1 and CDR2 from the germline V gene are LNHNV and YYDKDF (reference sequence). J was trimmed by 6 bases and V by 7 bases; bases with no gene match: 10. The CDR3 is 16 amino acids.

This clonotype has ten or more counts. J is TRBJ2-7 and V is TRBV10-3; D might be TRBD2 (5 bases). Germline V gene data show CDR1 as ENHRY and CDR2 as SYGVKD. V dropped 2 bases and J dropped 7 bases, with 12 bases sitting between them. The CDR3 covers 13 residues. CDR3 region: CAISEPARGEQYF. The CDR3, as DNA: TGTGCCATCAGTGAGCCGGCCAGAGGGGAGCAGTACTTC.

A few counts support this clonotype. The gene calls are TRBV11-2 and TRBJ2-7; perhaps TRBD1 as D (5 bases). In germline, CDR1 is SGHAT, CDR2 FQNNGV. The V end lost 3 bases, the J end lost 0 bases, and 12 bases lay between the germline ends. The CDR3 length is 15 residues. This CDR3 reads CASSLGLAPSYEQYF. In DNA form, the CDR3 reads TGTGCCAGCAGCTTGGGGCTGGCCCCCTCCTACGAGCAGTACTTC. Drawing the rest from reference TRBV11-2 and TRBJ2-7, the complete variable domain is EAGVAQSPRYKIIEKRQSVAFWCNPISGHATLYWYQQILGQGPKLLIQFQNNGVVDDSQLPKDRFSAERLKGVDSTLKIQPAKLEDSAVYLCASSLGLAPSYEQYFGPGTRLTVT.

This clonotype was detected once. J is TRBJ2-2 and V is TRBV7-2, with 11 bases fitting TRBD2. Losses at the gene ends were 1 base for V and 6 bases for J; bases not matched to a gene: 4. The V gene's germline CDR1 is SGHTA and CDR2 FQGNSA. CDR3 length: 16 amino acids. CDR3 sequence (DNA): TGTGCCAGCAGCTTAGTAGCGGGAGGGCCGTCCGGGGAGCTGTTTTTT. This translates into CASSLVAGGPSGELFF.

The table lists this clonotype with a few counts. One end of the junction does not line up with germline, which may come from a read error. The gene calls are TRBV7-7 and TRBJ2-5, with TRBD1 matching over 8 bases. The CDR3 extends over 18 amino acids. In germline, CDR1 is SSHAT, CDR2 FNYEAQ (reference sequence). The CDR3 nucleotides are TGTGCCACGTACTGCGAAGACCTCGGACAGGGCAACCATGAGACCCAGTACTTC. This sequence encodes CATYCEDLGQGNHETQYF.

This clonotype has a count of ten or more. The rearrangement joins TRBV5-1 to TRBJ2-2; 8 nucleotides match TRBD1. Germline V gene lookup returns CDR1 SGHRS and CDR2 YFSETQ. The V and J ends lost 4 bases and 4 bases, in that order; junction bases with no gene match: 3. This CDR3 is built from 14 residues. CDR3 in amino acids: CASSRDRGTGELFF. CDR3 coding DNA: TGCGCCAGCAGCCGAGACAGGGGCACCGGGGAGCTGTTTTTT.

V usage is TRBV7-9 and J usage is TRBJ2-7; D call uncertain. Per the germline V gene, CDR1 is SEHNR and CDR2 is FQNEAQ (reference sequence). The V and J ends lost 3 bases and 3 bases respectively, with 12 bases between them. The CDR3 length is 14 residues. Here the CDR3 DNA reads TGTGCCAGCAGCTTTTGGGCAGTAAACTACGAGCAGTACTTC. Translation gives CASSFWAVNYEQYF.

The V call is TRBV29-1, the J call TRBJ1-5; TRBD1 aligns across 10 bases. Germline V CDR1 and CDR2: SQVTM, ANQGSEA. V was clipped by 7 bases and J by 5 bases; unmatched bases: 8. The CDR3 sequence is 14 residues long. The CDR3 loop is CSAVTGGIYQPQHF. The CDR3 nucleotides read TGCAGCGCTGTGACAGGGGGCATTTATCAGCCCCAGCATTTT.

The genes are TRBV20-1 and TRBJ1-1; 8 nucleotides align to TRBD1. There are 12 residues in the CDR3. The V and J ends lost 3 bases and 10 bases, in that order; junction bases with no gene match: 7. CDR1 and CDR2 (germline): DFQATT, SNEGSKA (reference sequence). In nucleotides, the CDR3 is TGCAGTGCTAGTCTACAGGGGGTCGGAGCTTTCTTT. Amino acid sequence: CSASLQGVGAFF.

This chain uses TRBV15 with TRBJ2-6; D may be TRBD2 (7 bases). The CDR3 loop spans 17 amino acids. Germline-derived CDR1 and CDR2 are LNHNV and YYDKDF (reference sequence). Trimming shortened V by 3 bases and J by 4 bases, and 16 bases separated the two germline ends. The CDR3, as DNA: TGTGCCACCAGCAGTGAATGGGGGGGGGCGGGGGCCAACGTCCTGACTTTC. It codes for CATSSEWGGAGANVLTF.

Worth noting for this clonotype: A much larger clone differs by one base, so this may be a read error. Because the CDR3 is missing its conserved closing phenylalanine or tryptophan, this is likely a read error. V gene TRBV7-9 combines with J gene TRBJ1-6; 8 nucleotides line up with TRBD1. The CDR3 sequence is 19 residues long. Trimming took 2 bases from V and 0 from J; bases not matched to a gene: 9. Germline CDR1 is SEHNR and CDR2 is FQNEAQ (reference sequence). The CDR3 loop reads CASSLLRAGGSSYNSPLHL. CDR3 nucleotides: TGTGCCAGCAGCTTACTGAGGGCAGGGGGCAGCTCCTATAATTCACCCCTCCACCTT.

The rearrangement joins TRBV7-2 to TRBJ1-2; 9 bases align to TRBD1. Unmatched junction bases numbered 7, after V lost 2 bases and J lost 3 bases. The V gene's germline CDR1 is SGHTA and CDR2 FQGNSA. CDR3 size: 16 residues. Here the CDR3 DNA reads TGTGCCAGCAGCTTACAACAGGGGGCAGGGCACTATGGCTACACCTTC. It translates to CASSLQQGAGHYGYTF.

This clonotype occurred a few times. The chain couples TRBV6-6 to TRBJ1-1; D unclear. V was shortened by 2 bases and J by 0 bases, with 13 bases between the two germline ends. The CDR3 covers 16 residues. Germline V gene lookup returns CDR1 MNHNY and CDR2 SVGAGI (reference sequence). This CDR3 reads CASSYTRKRVNTEAFF. The CDR3 bases are TGTGCCAGCAGTTACACTCGAAAGAGGGTGAACACTGAAGCTTTCTTT.

In its sample, this clonotype was seen once. The chain is built from TRBV7-8 and TRBJ1-2; TRBD1 is a possible D gene (5 bases). Germline values: CDR1 SGHVS, CDR2 FQNEAQ. V shed 6 bases and J shed 3 bases, with 11 bases lying between them. The CDR3 extends over 13 amino acids. The CDR3 loop is CASRSGGDYGYTF. The CDR3 DNA reads TGTGCCAGCAGGTCTGGGGGTGACTATGGCTACACCTTC.

This clonotype was seen repeatedly, ten times or more. The chain uses TRBV10-3 and TRBJ1-2; TRBD1 matches 7 bases. Trimming removed 11 bases from V and 8 bases from J; junction bases left unmatched: 14. This CDR3 has 13 amino acids. From germline, CDR1 is ENHRY and CDR2 SYGVKD. The CDR3 nucleotides are TGTGCCGTCTATTCACCGGGACAGAAAGGCTACACCTTC. It encodes CAVYSPGQKGYTF.

This clonotype was observed many times. The chain joins TRBV7-2 to TRBJ2-7; 13 bases align to TRBD2. CDR3 length equals 17 residues. Germline CDR1 reads SGHTA; CDR2 reads FQGNSA. Unmatched junction bases numbered 5, after V lost 0 bases and J lost 3 bases. CDR3 nucleotide sequence: TGTGCCAGCAGCTTAGCCGGGACTAGCGGGGCCTACTACGAGCAGTACTTC. This sequence encodes CASSLAGTSGAYYEQYF.

This clonotype was seen many times. Written as DNA, the CDR3 is TGTGCCAGCAGCTTGTGGACAAGGAGGGATGGCTACACCTTC. Amino acid sequence: CASSLWTRRDGYTF. This sequence joins TRBV5-4 and TRBJ1-2, with D possibly being TRBD1 (5 bases). Between the trimmed V and J ends, which lost 1 base and 6 bases, there was a span of 13 bases. The CDR3 sequence is 14 residues long. The V gene's germline CDR1 is SGHNT and CDR2 YYREEE (reference sequence).

The chain is built from TRBV29-1 and TRBJ1-4; D not certain. The germline V gene encodes CDR1 SQVTM and CDR2 ANQGSEA. The CDR3 is 14 amino acids. V lost 4 bases to trimming and J lost 5 bases, with 14 bases between them. In nucleotides, the CDR3 is TGCAGCGTTGCCCCGGACGGAACAAATGAAAAACTGTTTTTT. Translated: CSVAPDGTNEKLFF.

The count of this clonotype is one. The rearrangement links TRBV15 to TRBJ2-5; 11 bases are a match to TRBD2. The V segment lost 2 bases and the J segment 1 base; nucleotides outside the gene matches: 3. Germline values: CDR1 LNHNV, CDR2 YYDKDF (reference sequence). The CDR3 spans 16 residues. The DNA of the CDR3 is TGTGCCACCAGCAGACCGGGGACTAGCGGCCAAGAGACCCAGTACTTC. Translated: CATSRPGTSGQETQYF.

J is TRBJ2-5 and V is TRBV5-1; D call uncertain. The DNA end is more similar to TRBJ2-1, so the J call may be wrong. The CDR3 totals 14 residues. Germline-derived CDR1 and CDR2 are SGHRS and YFSETQ. The DNA of the CDR3 is TGCGCCACCAGTGATTCCCAGATCTACAATGAGCAGTTCTTC. Residues: CATSDSQIYNEQFF.

The chain links TRBV20-1 to TRBJ2-5, with 10 bases identical to TRBD2. The CDR3 consists of 17 residues. With 0 bases clipped from V and 5 bases from J, the junction kept 12 bases outside the gene matches. The germline gives CDR1 DFQATT, CDR2 SNEGSKA (reference sequence). CDR3 nucleotides: TGCAGTGCTAGAGATCCTTGGGAGCGGGAGGGAAGTGAGACCCAGTACTTC. Translating gives CSARDPWEREGSETQYF.